The TCR beta chain under discussion was sequenced for a study of cytomegalovirus exposure and HLA in healthy donors. Study results and caveats: In vitro testing confirmed a few CMV-associated chains as specific for CMV antigens. TCR beta V- and J-gene trimming was later associated with a missense DCLRE1C variant. Immune exposure was documented only through CMV serostatus.

Only one count was recorded for this clone. Its specificity is not known. Amplification used 60 Vbeta primers and 13 Jbeta primers. TCRdb keeps only in-frame clones here, not all; method: immunoSEQ multiplex PCR. The sample consists of 140,000 to 150,000 clones, roughly 62% of them appearing once. The CDR3 length is 16 residues. The sequence came from a male donor in good health and CMV-seronegative. The V call is TRBV21-1, the J call TRBJ2-7; no check of the table's D call, TRBD1, against the DNA was made. TRBV21-1 is described as a pseudogene. Input material: PBMCs. Here the CDR3 reads CASSKVEGKGADEQYF. In DNA, the CDR3 is TGTGCCAGCAGCAAAGTTGAGGGAAAGGGGGCAGACGAGCAGTACTTC.